The rows below give T cell receptor beta chains drawn from one sample of a study of T cells in Graves' hyperthyroidism and ophthalmopathy. From the multiplex PCR reads, TCRdb called clonotypes with MiXCR, one entry per CDR3 protein. The sample has 500,000 to 650,000 distinct CDR3 sequences, around 43% seen once. Sequenced: peripheral blood or thyroid tissue (not recorded which). These receptors were taken from an adult woman with Graves' disease, either hyperthyroidism or ophthalmopathy (not recorded which). The CDR3 runs from the conserved cysteine through the conserved F or W. Fields, in order: V gene, D gene, J gene, clone size, CDR3 protein, CDR3 DNA. D genes are given only for firm matches. The listing skips clone size in some rows; elsewhere it reads once, few, many or a size class.

TRBV25-1	TRBD1	TRBJ1-2	NA	CASSPEQGDGYTF	TGTGCCAGCAGTCCGGAACAGGGGGACGGCTACACCTTC
TRBV29-1	NA	TRBJ2-5	NA	CSVEGLEETQYF	TGCAGCGTTGAAGGGCTAGAAGAGACCCAGTACTTC
TRBV7-8	NA	TRBJ1-1	few	CASSYGAEAFF	TGTGCCAGCAGCTATGGGGCTGAAGCTTTCTTT
TRBV3-1	NA	TRBJ2-2	NA	CASSHYDWAGELFF	TGTGCCAGCAGCCACTACGACTGGGCCGGGGAGCTGTTTTTT
TRBV2	TRBD1	TRBJ1-1	NA	CASGGGYTEAFF	TGTGCCAGCGGAGGGGGCTACACTGAAGCTTTCTTT
TRBV10-3	TRBD1	TRBJ1-1	once	CAIGGTGLGAEAFF	TGTGCCATCGGGGGGACAGGGCTTGGGGCTGAAGCTTTCTTT
TRBV5-1	TRBD1	TRBJ1-1	few	CASNRQGAVNTEAFF	TGCGCCAGCAACCGACAGGGGGCTGTGAACACTGAAGCTTTCTTT
TRBV7-9	TRBD1	TRBJ2-7	few	CASSLTGGQYF	TGTGCCAGCAGCTTAACAGGGGGCCAGTACTTC
TRBV20-1	TRBD1	TRBJ1-5	many	CSARDSARGGQPQHF	TGCAGTGCTAGAGATTCTGCCAGGGGGGGTCAGCCCCAGCATTTT
TRBV7-9	TRBD2	TRBJ2-7	few	CASSFPGGDEQYF	TGTGCCAGCAGCTTCCCCGGGGGGGACGAGCAGTACTTC
TRBV20-1	NA	TRBJ1-2	NA	CSAVRGADGYTF	TGCAGTGCTGTCCGCGGGGCTGATGGCTACACCTTC
TRBV2	NA	TRBJ1-4	NA	CASSLWGTGKLFF	TGTGCCAGCAGTTTATGGGGGACGGGAAAACTGTTTTTT
TRBV4-2	NA	TRBJ1-6	many	CASSQDGTFGYSLHF	TGTGCCAGCAGCCAAGATGGGACCTTTGGGTATTCCCTCCACTTT
TRBV6-1	NA	TRBJ1-2	many	CASSEALGSNYGYTF	TGTGCCAGCAGTGAAGCGCTGGGGTCTAACTATGGCTACACCTTC
TRBV14	NA	TRBJ1-1	many	CASSLGGGTGTEAFF	TGTGCCAGCAGCCTGGGGGGGGGCACTGGCACTGAAGCTTTCTTT
TRBV7-9	NA	TRBJ2-5	few	CASSQGVTHQETQYF	TGTGCCAGCAGCCAGGGCGTAACCCACCAAGAGACCCAGTACTTC
TRBV10-3	TRBD1	TRBJ1-5	NA	CASSVRDSIQPQHF	TGTGCCAGCAGTGTCAGGGACAGTATTCAGCCCCAGCATTTT
TRBV5-1	NA	TRBJ1-3	NA	CASSFGSSGNTIYF	TGCGCCAGCAGCTTCGGGAGCTCTGGAAACACCATATATTTT
TRBV10-3	NA	TRBJ1-1	many	CAMKSQGNTEAFF	TGTGCCATGAAATCACAGGGTAACACTGAAGCTTTCTTT
TRBV6-6	NA	TRBJ1-6	many	CASSNEDGIPSYNSPLHF	TGTGCCAGCAGTAATGAGGACGGAATACCCTCCTATAATTCACCCCTCCACTTT
TRBV7-4	NA	TRBJ2-5	NA	CASSPDRSQPQYF	TGTGCCAGCAGCCCAGATAGAAGCCAGCCCCAGTACTTC
TRBV20-1	NA	TRBJ2-6	NA	CALTRGDRSLSGANVLTF	TGCGCTCTAACCAGGGGGGACAGAAGCCTCTCTGGGGCCAACGTCCTGACTTTC
TRBV7-6	NA	TRBJ2-2	many	CASSLLRAANTGELFF	TGTGCCAGCAGCTTACTGAGGGCAGCGAACACCGGGGAGCTGTTTTTT
TRBV20-1	TRBD2	TRBJ2-2	NA	CSARPSGIIGELFF	TGCAGTGCTAGGCCTAGCGGGATTATCGGGGAGCTGTTTTTT
TRBV20-1	NA	TRBJ1-2	few	CSARNNRNTSGDDGYTF	TGCAGTGCTAGGAATAACAGGAACACTTCCGGGGACGATGGCTACACCTTC
TRBV20-1	TRBD1	TRBJ1-2	NA	CSANPRGGIGGYTF	TGCAGTGCTAACCCCAGGGGGGGAATAGGCGGCTACACCTTC
TRBV6-1	TRBD2	TRBJ2-2	NA	CTSGRGNTGELFF	TGTACCAGCGGGAGGGGAAACACCGGGGAGCTGTTTTTT
TRBV19	NA	TRBJ1-2	NA	CASETLQGYGYTF	TGTGCCAGTGAGACCCTTCAGGGATATGGCTACACCTTC
TRBV19	NA	TRBJ2-7	few	CASNNGGHEQYF	TGTGCCAGTAACAATGGTGGCCACGAGCAGTACTTC
TRBV7-8	NA	TRBJ1-3	few	CASSRGRGQWRNTIYF	TGTGCCAGCAGCCGGGGTCGTGGTCAATGGCGAAACACCATATATTTT
TRBV5-1	NA	TRBJ1-1	many	CASGEGEWNTEAFF	TGCGCCAGCGGAGAGGGAGAGTGGAACACTGAAGCTTTCTTT
TRBV20-1	NA	TRBJ1-5	many	CSASRWTNQPQHF	TGCAGTGCTAGCCGGTGGACCAATCAGCCCCAGCATTTT
TRBV6-2/TRBV6-3	TRBD2	TRBJ2-2	many	CASRSGRTDTGELFF	TGTGCCAGCAGGTCCGGGAGGACCGACACCGGGGAGCTGTTTTTT
TRBV20-1	NA	TRBJ2-3	NA	CSASEHGDTQYF	TGCAGTGCTAGTGAGCACGGAGATACGCAGTATTTT
TRBV2	TRBD1	TRBJ2-6	NA	CATKGDRGANVLTF	TGTGCCACCAAAGGGGACAGGGGGGCCAACGTCCTGACTTTC